This is a list of T cell receptor beta chains from one sample in a study of cytomegalovirus exposure and HLA in healthy donors. Repertoires were generated with immunoSEQ multiplex PCR, while TCRdb's copy carries only in-frame clones and drops some. The sample includes over 150,000 clones, 80% of them seen just once. Sequencing input: PBMCs. These receptors came from a human donor in good health. The CDR3 runs from the conserved cysteine through the conserved F or W. Each record gives: J gene, clone size, V gene, D gene, CDR3 DNA, CDR3 protein. A D gene is named only where the DNA matches it firmly. Not all rows give a size; the values are once, few, many and, for expanded clones, a class.

TRBJ2-2,once,TRBV1,-,TGCACCAGCAGCCAAGTTACAGCGGGGAACCCCACCGGGGAGCTGTTTTTT,CTSSQVTAGNPTGELFF
TRBJ2-3,-,TRBV5-1,TRBD2,TGCGCCAGCAGCTTGAGCACTAGCGGGGGTGGAGATACGCAGTATTTT,CASSLSTSGGGDTQYF
TRBJ1-2,few,TRBV11-2,TRBD1,TGTGCCAGCAGCTTAGCCGGACAGGGGGCCTCTCGGGGCTACACCTTC,CASSLAGQGASRGYTF
TRBJ1-5,few,TRBV15,-,TGTGCCACCAGCAGAGAATGGGTAAGGCAGCGGAGCAATCAGCCCCAGCATTTT,CATSREWVRQRSNQPQHF
TRBJ2-1,-,TRBV4-1,TRBD2,TGCGCCAGCAGCCAATTATTTGCTAGCGGGGGGAACAATGAGCAGTTCTTC,CASSQLFASGGNNEQFF
TRBJ2-1,-,TRBV9,TRBD2,TGTGCCAGCAGCACATTATGGCGGGGGACTTACAATGAGCAGTTCTTC,CASSTLWRGTYNEQFF
TRBJ1-1,-,TRBV10-2,TRBD1,TGCGCCAGCAGGACAGGGACAGGCACTGAAGCTTTCTTT,CASRTGTGTEAFF
TRBJ1-1,-,TRBV19,-,TGTGCCAGTAGCAAGAGGCGTGGTCAGGGAAAGAACACTGAAGCTTTCTTT,CASSKRRGQGKNTEAFF
TRBJ1-2,once,TRBV5-1,-,TGCGCCAGCAGATCCACCAGCGGACTGAACTATGGCTACACCTTC,CASRSTSGLNYGYTF
TRBJ1-5,-,TRBV21-1,-,TGTGCCAGCAGCAAAGTCACAGGACAGGGAAAGCGCAATCAGCCCCAGCATTTT,CASSKVTGQGKRNQPQHF
TRBJ1-1,-,TRBV7-9,-,TGTGCCAGCAGCTTAGCGGGCCAGGCGTCTGAAGCTTTCTTT,CASSLAGQASEAFF
TRBJ1-5,-,TRBV11-3,-,TGTGCCAGCAGCGCAGGGGCCGTCAATCAGCCCCAGCATTTT,CASSAGAVNQPQHF
TRBJ1-2,-,TRBV6-6,-,TGTGCCAGCACCAGACAGGCAGCTAACTATGGCTACACCTTC,CASTRQAANYGYTF
TRBJ2-3,-,TRBV2,-,TGTGCCAGCAGGATAACTAGCTTGGGCACAGATACGCAGTATTTT,CASRITSLGTDTQYF
TRBJ1-3,-,TRBV5-1,TRBD1,TGCGCCAGCAGTCGGCAGGGGGCTGGAAACACCATATATTTT,CASSRQGAGNTIYF
TRBJ2-7,few,TRBV6-5,-,TGTGCCAGCAGTTACGCGCCTAGCCTCCACGAGCAGTACTTC,CASSYAPSLHEQYF
TRBJ1-2,-,TRBV18,TRBD1,TGTGCCAGCTCACCACTTGGGACAGACTCGGCCTATGGCTACACCTTC,CASSPLGTDSAYGYTF
TRBJ2-5,-,TRBV5-4,-,TGTGCCAGCAGCCCTAGAAACCAAGAGACCCAGTACTTC,CASSPRNQETQYF
TRBJ2-1,-,TRBV4-3,TRBD1,TGCGCCAGCAGCCAAGAGGCCCGGGACAGGGGGACCGATGAGCAGTTCTTC,CASSQEARDRGTDEQFF
TRBJ1-5,-,TRBV7-2,-,TGTGCCAGCAGCTTAGGGGGGGGCCATCAGCCCCAGCATTTT,CASSLGGGHQPQHF
TRBJ1-6,-,TRBV15,-,TGTGCCACCAGCAGAGATCTAAGCTCCTATAATTCACCCCTCCACTTT,CATSRDLSSYNSPLHF
TRBJ1-1,-,TRBV7-2,TRBD1,TGTGCCAGCAGCTCGTCGACAGGGGGCTTGACTGAAGCTTTCTTT,CASSSSTGGLTEAFF
TRBJ2-2,-,TRBV11-3,-,TGTGCCAGCAGGCAGGGGACCGGGGAGCTGTTTTTT,CASRQGTGELFF
TRBJ1-6,-,TRBV5-4,-,TGTGCCAGCAGCACGGACAGTATCTATAGCTCCTATAATTCACCCCTCCACTTT,CASSTDSIYSSYNSPLHF
TRBJ1-2,-,TRBV5-1,-,TGCGCCAGCAGCTGGGCCCCGGGATCCGTCGATGGCTACACCTTC,CASSWAPGSVDGYTF
TRBJ2-1,once,TRBV4-2,TRBD1,TGTGCCAGCAGCCAAGTGGACCTCAGGGGGCACAATGAGCAGTTCTTC,CASSQVDLRGHNEQFF
TRBJ2-3,-,TRBV2,TRBD2,TGTGCCAGCAGTGACCTCTGGGCGGGAGCTAGCACAGATACGCAGTATTTT,CASSDLWAGASTDTQYF
TRBJ1-4,-,TRBV4-3,TRBD1,TGCGCCAGCAGCCAAGGACCGGGACAGGGGGGTGAAAAACTGTTTTTT,CASSQGPGQGGEKLFF
TRBJ2-5,-,TRBV2,-,TGTGCCAGCAGTGAAGTAGAGTACCAAGAGACCCAGTACTTC,CASSEVEYQETQYF
TRBJ2-1,once,TRBV6-5,-,TGTGCCAGCAGTTACTCGCAGGTAACGATAAATGAGCAGTTCTTC,CASSYSQVTINEQFF
TRBJ1-6,-,TRBV21-1,-,TGTGCCAGCAGCAAAGTCCCTCCGAGTGATAATTCACCCCTCCACTTT,CASSKVPPSDNSPLHF
TRBJ1-6,-,TRBV10-3,TRBD1,TGTGCCATCAGTGAAGAGGGACAGGGGAATTCACCCCTCCACTTT,CAISEEGQGNSPLHF
TRBJ1-1,-,TRBV29-1,TRBD1,TGCAGCGTTCGACAGGGAGAAGCTTTCTTT,CSVRQGEAFF
TRBJ2-5,-,TRBV29-1,-,TGCAGCGTTCAAAGGGGGGAGACCCAGTACTTC,CSVQRGETQYF
TRBJ2-7,-,TRBV11-3,TRBD1,TGTGCCAGCAGCTTAGGGGGACAGGAAACCTACGAGCAGTACTTC,CASSLGGQETYEQYF
TRBJ1-2,-,TRBV25-1,TRBD1,TGTGCCAGCAGTCAGGACAGGGGAATAGGCTACACCTTC,CASSQDRGIGYTF
TRBJ2-7,-,TRBV4-2,TRBD2,TGTGCCAGCAGCCAAGCTGCGGCAGGACTAGCGTCCCACGAGCAGTACTTC,CASSQAAAGLASHEQYF
TRBJ1-5,-,TRBV5-8,TRBD1,TGTGCCAGCAGCTCGTTGACAGGGGGCCTAGATCAGCCCCAGCATTTT,CASSSLTGGLDQPQHF
TRBJ1-2,-,TRBV29-1,-,TGCAGCGCACATTCAGCTAACTATGGCTACACCTTC,CSAHSANYGYTF
TRBJ1-2,few,TRBV7-9,TRBD1,TGTTCCAGCAGCGAGGGACAGGGATTTAATGGCTACACCTTC,CSSSEGQGFNGYTF
TRBJ1-6,-,TRBV7-6,-,TGTGCCAGCAGCAAGGACAGCTCCTATAATTCACCCCTCCACTTT,CASSKDSSYNSPLHF
TRBJ1-1,-,TRBV5-6,TRBD1,TGTGCCAGCAGCGAAGTACAGGGGGCGAACACTGAAGCTTTCTTT,CASSEVQGANTEAFF
TRBJ2-1,-,TRBV7-2,-,TGTGCCAGCAGCCCATCGACTAGTTTCGATGAGCAGTTCTTC,CASSPSTSFDEQFF
TRBJ2-2,-,TRBV9,TRBD2,TGTGCCAGCAGCGTAGTTGCGGGGGGGCCCGGGGAGCTGTTTTTT,CASSVVAGGPGELFF
TRBJ2-1,few,TRBV5-1,-,TGCGCCAGCAGCCAATACTTCGCGCCGAGCTCCTACAATGAGCAGTTCTTC,CASSQYFAPSSYNEQFF
TRBJ1-1,-,TRBV13,-,TGTGCCAGCAGCTTTGTCGCCGGAGTGAACACTGAAGCTTTCTTT,CASSFVAGVNTEAFF
TRBJ2-7,few,TRBV5-4,TRBD2,TGTGCCAGCAGCCCCGGACTTGCCAGCGGGGGCTACGAGCAGTACTTC,CASSPGLASGGYEQYF
TRBJ2-5,few,TRBV6-5,TRBD2,TGTGCCAGCAGTTCCCGGGATAGCGGGGTAGAGACCCAGTACTTC,CASSSRDSGVETQYF
TRBJ2-1,-,TRBV4-2,-,TGTGCCAGCAGCCAAGGTCCTCCCTCCTACAATGAGCAGTTCTTC,CASSQGPPSYNEQFF
TRBJ2-3,-,TRBV5-1,TRBD2,TGCGCCAGCAGCAGAGCGGGGGCCTACACAGATACGCAGTATTTT,CASSRAGAYTDTQYF
TRBJ2-5,-,TRBV27,TRBD2,TGTGCCAGCAGAACGGGACTAGCTGGCCAAGAGACCCAGTACTTC,CASRTGLAGQETQYF
TRBJ2-1,-,TRBV25-1,-,TGTGCCAGCCGAGAGCGTTATGGAGGTGAGCAGTTCTTC,CASRERYGGEQFF
TRBJ1-1,-,TRBV4-3,TRBD1,TGCGCCAGCAGCCAAGATTGGCAGGGGGAGGACACTGAAGCTTTCTTT,CASSQDWQGEDTEAFF
TRBJ1-2,few,TRBV4-3,-,TGCGCCAGCAGCCAAGACTTCCGACAGGATCTAAACTATGGCTACACCTTC,CASSQDFRQDLNYGYTF